This T cell receptor beta chain was sequenced for a study of T cell repertoires in cytomegalovirus infection. Study context: TCR beta signatures that were public indicated CMV infection and matching HLA type.

As to this clonotype: Its antigen remains unknown.

One entry per CDR3 protein, called by TCRdb with MiXCR from the reads. The sample lists around 260,000 distinct CDR3 sequences, roughly 24% occurring once. The CDR3 runs 14 residues. V trimming: 1 base; J trimming: 2 bases; junction bases outside the gene matches: 5. Germline loops: CDR1 DFQATT, CDR2 SNEGSKA (reference sequence). General study findings and limits: Dominant in the ex vivo response were TCR beta clonotypes restricted by HLA-C and specific for CMV.

The sequenced sample was PBMCs. The sequence was obtained from a human donor in good health (CMV status not recorded). Some clones in this sample may be carry-over from other donors' samples. V is TRBV20-1 and J is TRBJ2-7; 7 bases fit TRBD2. The CDR3 nucleotides are TGCAGTGCTAGAGTGGCTAGCGGAACCTACGAGCAGTACTTC. As protein: CSARVASGTYEQYF.